The clone carrying this TCR beta chain was picked up many times. V trimming: 6 bases; J trimming: 0 bases; junction bases outside the gene matches: 8. This CDR3 spans 16 amino acids. In germline, CDR1 is SQVTM, CDR2 ANQGSEA. Each CDR3 protein is one row after TCRdb ran MiXCR on the 5' RACE reads. The sample consists of 130,000 or so distinct CDR3 sequences, 10% to 12% of them appearing once. The record originates from a study of CD8 T cells in ankylosing spondylitis. The V gene is TRBV29-1, the J gene TRBJ2-3; 11 bases match TRBD2. The sequenced sample consisted of blood, either unsorted or a sorted T cell fraction (not recorded which). The sequence was obtained from a female donor with ankylosing spondylitis or in good health (not recorded which). The CDR3 DNA reads TGCAGCGTCGAGGGACTAGCGGAAACTAGCACAGATACGCAGTATTTT. Translated: CSVEGLAETSTDTQYF.